A single T cell receptor beta chain is shown here with its context. These data belong to a study of T cell changes during pregnancy in multiple sclerosis. TCRdb's copy holds only in-frame clones and misses some; the assay was immunoSEQ multiplex PCR. The sample lists tens of thousands of clones, around 94% occurring once. The material was peripheral blood, obtained in the third trimester of pregnancy. This sequence was found in a female donor in good health, enrolled as a control in a pregnancy study.

As DNA, the CDR3 is TGTGCCAGCAGCTCTCGGACACAAGAGACCCAGTACTTC. Translation gives CASSSRTQETQYF. The rearrangement joins TRBV5-6 to TRBJ2-5, with TRBD1 as a possible D gene (5 bases). Trimming pared 3 bases from V and 2 bases from J, leaving 8 bases between. Per germline, CDR1 SGHDT and CDR2 YYEEEE. This CDR3 is 13 amino acids long. The full variable domain, rest sourced from reference TRBV5-6 and TRBJ2-5, is DAGVTQSPTHLIKTRGQQVTLRCSPKSGHDTVSWYQQALGQGPQFIFQYYEEEERQRGNFPDRFSGHQFPNYSSELNVNALLLGDSALYLCASSSRTQETQYFGPGTRLLVL.